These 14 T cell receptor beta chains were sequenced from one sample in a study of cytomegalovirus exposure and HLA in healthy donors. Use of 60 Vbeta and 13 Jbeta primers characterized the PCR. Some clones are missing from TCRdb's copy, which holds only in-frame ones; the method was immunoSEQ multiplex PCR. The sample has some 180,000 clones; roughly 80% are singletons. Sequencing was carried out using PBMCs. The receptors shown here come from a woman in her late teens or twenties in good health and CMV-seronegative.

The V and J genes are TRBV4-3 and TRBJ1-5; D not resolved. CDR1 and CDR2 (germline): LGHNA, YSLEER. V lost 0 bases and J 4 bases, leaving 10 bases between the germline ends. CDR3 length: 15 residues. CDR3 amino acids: CASSQEFSPNQPQHF. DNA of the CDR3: TGCGCCAGCAGCCAAGAATTTTCCCCTAATCAGCCCCAGCATTTT.

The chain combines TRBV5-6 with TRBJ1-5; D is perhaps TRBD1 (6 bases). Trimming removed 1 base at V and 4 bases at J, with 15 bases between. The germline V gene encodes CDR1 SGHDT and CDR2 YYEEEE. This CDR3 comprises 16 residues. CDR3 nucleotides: TGTGCCAGCAGCTTGTTCGGCAGGGGAGCGAATCAGCCCCAGCATTTT. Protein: CASSLFGRGANQPQHF. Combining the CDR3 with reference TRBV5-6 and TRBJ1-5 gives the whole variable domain DAGVTQSPTHLIKTRGQQVTLRCSPKSGHDTVSWYQQALGQGPQFIFQYYEEEERQRGNFPDRFSGHQFPNYSSELNVNALLLGDSALYLCASSLFGRGANQPQHFGDGTRLSIL.

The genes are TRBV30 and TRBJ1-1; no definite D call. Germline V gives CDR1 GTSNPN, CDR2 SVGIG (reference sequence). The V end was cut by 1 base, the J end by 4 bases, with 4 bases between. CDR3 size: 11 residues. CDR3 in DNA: TGTGCCTGGAGTGACTTCACTGAAGCTTTCTTT. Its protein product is CAWSDFTEAFF.

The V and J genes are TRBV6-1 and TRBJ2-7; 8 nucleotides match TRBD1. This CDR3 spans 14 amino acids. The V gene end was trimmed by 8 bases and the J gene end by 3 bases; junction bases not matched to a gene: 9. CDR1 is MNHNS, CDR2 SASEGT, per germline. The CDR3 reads CASHTGDRRYEQYF. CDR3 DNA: TGTGCCAGCCATACAGGGGACAGGCGCTACGAGCAGTACTTC.

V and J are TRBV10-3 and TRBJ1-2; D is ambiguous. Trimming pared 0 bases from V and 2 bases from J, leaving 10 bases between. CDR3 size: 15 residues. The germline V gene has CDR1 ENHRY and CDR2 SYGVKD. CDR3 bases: TGTGCCATCAGTGAGTCGCCGGGTCGGAACTATGGCTACACCTTC. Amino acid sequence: CAISESPGRNYGYTF.

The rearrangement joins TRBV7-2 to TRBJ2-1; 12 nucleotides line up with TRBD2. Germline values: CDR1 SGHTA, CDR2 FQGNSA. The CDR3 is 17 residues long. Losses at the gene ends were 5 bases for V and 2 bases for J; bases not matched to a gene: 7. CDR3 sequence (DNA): TGTGCCAGCAGCCCAAGGACTAGCGGGATTACCTACAATGAGCAGTTCTTC. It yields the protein CASSPRTSGITYNEQFF.

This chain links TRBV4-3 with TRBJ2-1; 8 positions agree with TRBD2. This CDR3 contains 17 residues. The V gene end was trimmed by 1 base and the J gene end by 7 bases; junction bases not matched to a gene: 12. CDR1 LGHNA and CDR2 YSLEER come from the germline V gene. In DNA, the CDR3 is TGCGCCAGCAGCCAAGGATTAGGAGCGGGAGCTGTTAATGAGCAGTTCTTC. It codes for CASSQGLGAGAVNEQFF.

CDR3 sequence (DNA): TGTGCCAATTCGGCGGGAAGCACAGATACGCAGTATTTT. This codes for CANSAGSTDTQYF. The chain links TRBV7-9 to TRBJ2-3, with D maybe TRBD2 (6 bases). Between the trimmed V and J ends, which lost 10 bases and 0 bases, there was a span of 11 bases. The CDR3 is made up of 13 amino acids. Germline V lookup: CDR1 SEHNR, CDR2 FQNEAQ (reference sequence).

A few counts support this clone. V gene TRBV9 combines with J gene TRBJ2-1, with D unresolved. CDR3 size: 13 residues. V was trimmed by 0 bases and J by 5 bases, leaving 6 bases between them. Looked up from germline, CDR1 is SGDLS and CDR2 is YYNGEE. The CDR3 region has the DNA TGTGCCAGCAGCGTAGGAGTGAACAATGAGCAGTTCTTC. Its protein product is CASSVGVNNEQFF.

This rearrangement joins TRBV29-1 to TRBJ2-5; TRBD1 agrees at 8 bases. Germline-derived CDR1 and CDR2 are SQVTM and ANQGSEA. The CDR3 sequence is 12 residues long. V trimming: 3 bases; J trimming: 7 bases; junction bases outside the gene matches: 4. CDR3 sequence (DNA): TGCAGCGTTGATGACAGGGGAGTGACCCAGTACTTC. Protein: CSVDDRGVTQYF.

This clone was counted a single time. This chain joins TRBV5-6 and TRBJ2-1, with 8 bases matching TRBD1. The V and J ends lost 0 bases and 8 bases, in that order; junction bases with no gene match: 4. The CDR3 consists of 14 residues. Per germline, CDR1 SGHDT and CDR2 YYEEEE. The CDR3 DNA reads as TGTGCCAGCAGCTTGGGACAGGGGCGAGATGAGCAGTTCTTC. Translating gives CASSLGQGRDEQFF. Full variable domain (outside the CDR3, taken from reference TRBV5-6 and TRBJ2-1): DAGVTQSPTHLIKTRGQQVTLRCSPKSGHDTVSWYQQALGQGPQFIFQYYEEEERQRGNFPDRFSGHQFPNYSSELNVNALLLGDSALYLCASSLGQGRDEQFFGPGTRLTVL.

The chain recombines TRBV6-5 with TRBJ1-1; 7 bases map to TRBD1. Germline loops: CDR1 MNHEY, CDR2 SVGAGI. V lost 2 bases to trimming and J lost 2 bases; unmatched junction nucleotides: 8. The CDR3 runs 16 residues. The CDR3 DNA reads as TGTGCCAGCAGTTACGAAGGGGGCGTTAAAAACACTGAAGCTTTCTTT. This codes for CASSYEGGVKNTEAFF.

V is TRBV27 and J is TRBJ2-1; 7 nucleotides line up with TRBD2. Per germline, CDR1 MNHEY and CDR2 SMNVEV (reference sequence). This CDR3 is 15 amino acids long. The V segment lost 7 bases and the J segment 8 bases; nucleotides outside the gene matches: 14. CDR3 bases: TGTGCCAGCAATTTCTGGGGGGGGATGGCGGATGAGCAGTTCTTC. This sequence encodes CASNFWGGMADEQFF.

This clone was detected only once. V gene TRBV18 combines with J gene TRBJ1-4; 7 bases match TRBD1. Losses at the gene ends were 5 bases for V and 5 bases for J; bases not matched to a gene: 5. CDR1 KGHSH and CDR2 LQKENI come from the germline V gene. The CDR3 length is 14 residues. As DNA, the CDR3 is TGTGCCAGCTCAGAGGACAGGTTGAATGAAAAACTGTTTTTT. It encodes CASSEDRLNEKLFF.